This T cell receptor (beta chain) was identified during a study of T cells in Graves' hyperthyroidism and ophthalmopathy. Study-wide results and caveats: Blood also contained most expanded thyroid clonotypes above 0.001.

Amplification of TCR beta CDR3 regions used RNA as the template. The HTBI primer set drove a first-round RT-PCR of the TCR CDR3. TCRdb reprocessed the multiplex PCR reads with MiXCR, giving one entry per CDR3 protein. Counted here are nearly 600,000 distinct CDR3 sequences, over 12% occurring once; the ten biggest clones make up 7% to 9%. About this clonotype itself: Its antigen is as yet unknown. A much larger clone differs from this one at a single base, so this may be a read error. This is likely a read error, given that the CDR3 carries no conserved phenylalanine or tryptophan at its end.

J gave up 4 bases and V 9 bases, and 8 bases lay outside the gene matches. The CDR3 runs to 13 residues. From germline, CDR1 is ENHRY and CDR2 SYGVKD. This clonotype was obtained from a young woman with Graves' ophthalmopathy. This chain connects TRBV10-3 to TRBJ1-1; 7 nucleotides match TRBD1. Sample: blood. CDR3 sequence: CAILTGDGTEAFS. CDR3 in DNA: TGTGCCATTTTAACAGGGGACGGCACTGAAGCTTTCTCT.